These 18 T cell receptor beta chains were all obtained from the same sample, sequenced in a study of ipilimumab plus nivolumab after autologous stem cell transplantation. Measured with immunoSEQ multiplex PCR; TCRdb has only the in-frame clones, and not every one. The repertoire holds around 19,000 clones, with around 81% as singletons. The material sequenced was PBMCs, taken in a trial of ipilimumab plus nivolumab as post-transplant consolidation. The receptors shown here come from a male donor with diffuse large B-cell lymphoma.

The gene calls are TRBV11-2 and TRBJ2-1; TRBD2 agrees at 10 bases. Looked up from germline, CDR1 is SGHAT and CDR2 is FQNNGV. The J segment lost 0 bases and the V segment lost 1 base, leaving 9 bases of the junction unmatched. This CDR3 spans 19 amino acids. The CDR3 reads CASSLVGSGGPSSYNEQFF. The CDR3 DNA sequence: TGTGCCAGCAGCTTAGTGGGTAGCGGGGGGCCTAGCTCCTACAATGAGCAGTTCTTC.

The CDR3, as DNA: TGTGCCATCAGTGAGGGGCCCAACAAGGGACCTAGCACAGATACGCAGTATTTT. Residues: CAISEGPNKGPSTDTQYF. The chain uses TRBV10-3 and TRBJ2-3; either TRBD1 or TRBD2 may supply D (5 bases each). CDR1 and CDR2 (germline): ENHRY, SYGVKD. The CDR3 sequence is 18 residues long. V dropped 2 bases and J dropped 0 bases, with 18 bases sitting between them.

The CDR3, as DNA: TGTGCCAGCAGCTTGTTTGGGGCCGGGTTCAACGAGCAGTACTTC. This gives the protein CASSLFGAGFNEQYF. The J gene is TRBJ2-5, the V gene TRBV5-8, with a tentative D call TRBD1 (5 bases). With the DNA end fitting TRBJ2-7 better, the J assignment may be wrong. Germline lookup yields CDR1 SGHTS and CDR2 YDEGEE. This CDR3 has 15 amino acids.

The rearrangement links TRBV2 to TRBJ1-1; the D gene is possibly TRBD1 (6 bases). The germline V gene has CDR1 SNHLY and CDR2 FYNNEI. The CDR3 is 12 amino acids. V was trimmed by 4 bases and J by 7 bases, leaving 10 bases between them. CDR3 bases: TGTGCCAGCAGTGGCCAGGGGTTTGAAGCTTTCTTT. It specifies CASSGQGFEAFF.

This chain links TRBV5-6 with TRBJ2-1, with D possibly being TRBD2 (5 bases). Germline V gives CDR1 SGHDT, CDR2 YYEEEE. This CDR3 is built from 14 residues. V lost 4 bases and J lost 8, with 16 bases in between. CDR3 protein: CASSRGLGSYEQFF. CDR3 nucleotides: TGTGCCAGCAGCCGTGGACTGGGGTCTTATGAGCAGTTCTTC.

The gene calls are TRBV7-9 and TRBJ1-6, with D perhaps matching TRBD1 (5 bases). Germline loops: CDR1 SEHNR, CDR2 FQNEAQ (reference sequence). CDR3 size: 15 residues. The V and J ends lost 5 bases and 5 bases respectively, with 13 bases between them. In nucleotides, the CDR3 is TGTGCCAGCAGCCGTGACAGTCGGAATAATTCACCCCTCCACTTT. Encoded protein: CASSRDSRNNSPLHF.

The rearrangement joins TRBV7-2 to TRBJ2-1; possibly TRBD2 for D (5 bases). The germline V gene encodes CDR1 SGHTA and CDR2 FQGNSA. This CDR3 contains 15 residues. Trimming pared 6 bases from V and 5 bases from J, leaving 17 bases between. The CDR3: CASRKSGAHNNEQFF. As DNA, the CDR3 is TGTGCCAGCAGGAAAAGCGGTGCACATAACAATGAGCAGTTCTTC.

This chain connects TRBV9 to TRBJ2-2; D not certain. The CDR3 has 14 residues. Trimming removed 4 bases at V and 3 bases at J, with 10 bases between. CDR1 SGDLS and CDR2 YYNGEE come from the germline V gene. The CDR3 sequence is CASSLQTDTGELFF. The CDR3 DNA follows: TGTGCCAGCAGCCTTCAGACGGACACCGGGGAGCTGTTTTTT.

By proportion, this clone is medium-sized (0.01 to 0.1%). V is TRBV28 and J is TRBJ2-7; D possibly corresponds to TRBD1 (6 bases). The V gene lost 4 bases and the J gene lost 5 bases, with 15 bases spanning the gap. The CDR3 totals 14 residues. Germline V gene data show CDR1 as MDHEN and CDR2 as SYDVKM. CDR3 amino acids: CASSSAQQGHEQYF. CDR3 DNA: TGTGCCAGCAGTTCGGCCCAACAGGGTCACGAGCAGTACTTC. Using reference TRBV28 and TRBJ2-7 for the parts outside the CDR3, the full variable domain is DVKVTQSSRYLVKRTGEKVFLECVQDMDHENMFWYRQDPGLGLRLIYFSYDVKMKEKGDIPEGYSVSREKKERFSLILESASTNQTSMYLCASSSAQQGHEQYFGPGTRLTVT.

The chain recombines TRBV18 with TRBJ1-5; 10 nucleotides agree with TRBD1. After removal of 3 bases from V and 6 bases from J, the junction contained 11 bases not matched to a gene. The CDR3 totals 17 residues. CDR1 and CDR2 (germline): KGHSH, LQKENI. The CDR3 loop is CASSPPGQGSNSQPQHF. The CDR3 DNA follows: TGTGCCAGCTCACCCCCGGGACAGGGGTCAAACAGTCAGCCCCAGCATTTT. Combining the CDR3 with reference TRBV18 and TRBJ1-5 gives the whole variable domain NAGVMQNPRHLVRRRGQEARLRCSPMKGHSHVYWYRQLPEEGLKFMVYLQKENIIDESGMPKERFSAEFPKEGPSILRIQQVVRGDSAAYFCASSPPGQGSNSQPQHFGDGTRLSIL.

The chain links TRBV29-1 to TRBJ2-5; D is perhaps TRBD1 (5 bases). This CDR3 spans 16 amino acids. V dropped 2 bases and J dropped 5 bases, with 21 bases sitting between them. Germline V lookup: CDR1 SQVTM, CDR2 ANQGSEA. The chain's CDR3 is CSVEPPTGAPGETQYF. As DNA, the CDR3 is TGCAGCGTTGAACCCCCTACTGGGGCCCCCGGGGAGACCCAGTACTTC.

This clone was observed a single time. V gene TRBV2 combines with J gene TRBJ1-2; D is ambiguous. The CDR3 totals 14 residues. V was cut by 10 bases and J by 0 bases, with 15 bases left in between. The germline V gene encodes CDR1 SNHLY and CDR2 FYNNEI. CDR3 DNA: TGTGCCACTAGGAGGGATAATTCTAACTATGGCTACACCTTC. Protein product: CATRRDNSNYGYTF.

This sequence joins TRBV5-1 and TRBJ2-3; D uncertain. Per germline, CDR1 SGHRS and CDR2 YFSETQ. V dropped 0 bases and J dropped 6 bases, with 8 bases sitting between them. This CDR3 has 13 residues. CDR3 in amino acids: CASSLESFDTQYF. For the CDR3, the DNA is TGCGCCAGCAGCTTGGAGTCCTTCGATACGCAGTATTTT.

This chain joins TRBV6-5 and TRBJ1-6; the D is unclear. The CDR3 spans 14 residues. Per germline, CDR1 MNHEY and CDR2 SVGAGI. V shed 6 bases and J shed 7 bases, with 13 bases lying between them. The CDR3 sequence is CASRPIQWNSPLHF. The CDR3 DNA sequence: TGTGCCAGCAGACCTATCCAGTGGAATTCACCCCTCCACTTT.

The J gene is TRBJ2-4, the V gene TRBV19; a possible D gene is TRBD2 (6 bases). V lost 3 bases and J lost 4, with 7 bases in between. The CDR3 has 13 residues. Germline CDR1 reads LNHDA; CDR2 reads SQIVND (reference sequence). Here the CDR3 DNA reads TGTGCCAGTAGTATGGGGGGAAAAAACATTCAGTACTTC. Translating it yields CASSMGGKNIQYF.

V usage is TRBV6-5 and J usage is TRBJ2-2; D not resolved. Trimming took off 0 bases at V and 6 bases at J, with 14 bases between the two ends. The CDR3 spans 16 residues. Germline loops: CDR1 MNHEY, CDR2 SVGAGI. The CDR3 region is CASSYSYGAVAGELFF. CDR3 DNA sequence: TGTGCCAGCAGTTACTCGTACGGCGCGGTCGCCGGGGAGCTGTTTTTT.

This rearrangement joins TRBV7-8 to TRBJ1-2; the D is unclear. This CDR3 has 11 amino acids. V lost 3 bases, J lost 10 bases, and 9 bases lay in between. Germline values: CDR1 SGHVS, CDR2 FQNEAQ. The CDR3 loop reads CASSLDGTYTF. CDR3 coding DNA: TGTGCCAGCAGCTTGGACGGAACCTACACCTTC.

The sample holds one count of this clone. The chain has TRBV7-2 and TRBJ2-1; TRBD2 matches at 9 bases. The CDR3 length is 17 residues. Germline assignment: CDR1 SGHTA and CDR2 FQGNSA. V shed 1 base, J shed 8 bases, and the junction held 12 bases outside the gene matches. Here the CDR3 DNA reads TGTGCCAGCAGCTTAGTGGGTAGCGGGGGAATAAGGGATGAGCAGTTCTTC. It codes for CASSLVGSGGIRDEQFF.